This TCR beta chain was sequenced in a study of blood T cell repertoires in COVID-19 (TCRdb year 2020). Study-level background: Samples covering the acute and convalescent phases of COVID-19 were provided by collaborators in the United States, Italy and Spain. The dataset comprised deeply sampled blood TCRbeta repertoires from subjects exposed to, actively infected with, or recovered from COVID-19. Where available, HLA class I and class II types were obtained from metadata supplied by the sample provider rather than from assay-based typing. Sample metadata almost always included a de-identified subject ID, COVID-19 status, age in years and sex. The material from the prospective study consisted of cDNA or gDNA derived from T cells, B-cell-depleted T cells, or PBMCs. The samples were drawn from two sources: the first 160 participants of the ongoing ImmuneRACE study, and 1,000 to 1,500 subjects contributed by 6 global collaborators. A freely available public database, intended as a resource for researchers studying the immune response to SARS-CoV-2, is where the repertoires were released. Study-level results and caveats: The quantity of clinical and demographic metadata differed by source and by participant and was supplied without curation.

V was cut back by 1 base and J by 5 bases, leaving a gap of 11 bases between them. The CDR3 runs 14 residues from the cysteine to the phenylalanine. Kept here is only the CDR3 DNA, which spans 42 bases and is read in frame from base 1. The germline V gene sets CDR1 to MGHRA and CDR2 to YSYEKL. TCRbeta CDR3 regions were amplified from genomic DNA by means of the immunoSEQ Assay, a bias-controlled multiplex PCR. For the original study's pipeline: The number of nucleated cells in each sample was estimated by amplification of reference gene primers within the assay. To quantify the absolute abundance of each unique TCRbeta CDR3 rearrangement, sequence reads were collapsed and filtered. Productive Simpson clonality was computed per sample as the square root of Simpson's diversity index over productive rearrangements. Imported from immuneACCESS, the table was reduced by TCRdb to in-frame sequences with V and J called. These copies leave out some clones; in studies compared against another copy, an unresolved V gene accounts for under half, and the cause of the remainder is not known. The DNA was the basis for D and trimming; V, J and clone size are from that table. Counted in this sample were 320,000 or so clones; 89% of them appeared once. Roughly 5.3% of the sample lies in the top ten.

This clone was detected only once. Its cognate antigen has yet to be identified. Within one base of it there is no much larger clone, and no base qualities were kept. Participants in the prospective study were enrolled through a virtual design, were aged roughly 18 to 90 years, and lived in 20 to 30 United States geographic areas. To assign participants to cohorts, the prospective study relied on clinical history that participants themselves reported in a screening survey and a study questionnaire. Recovered participants in ImmuneRACE Cohort 3 were defined by two consecutive negative NP/OP PCR tests, clearance by a healthcare professional, or resolution of symptoms. In the prospective study, whole blood, serum and a nasopharyngeal or oropharyngeal swab were collected from each participant by mobile phlebotomists. Additional blood draws and questionnaires over an approximately 2-month period could optionally be provided by prospective study participants. Prospective study blood samples were shipped either frozen or at room temperature before DNA extraction.

The V and J genes are TRBV4-1 and TRBJ1-2, with a tentative D gene TRBD1 over 5 matching bases. Sequencing was performed on PBMCs or T cells enriched from blood (not recorded which). The sequence was collected from a man in his sixties who had recovered from COVID-19. The CDR3 protein sequence reads: CASSQVARAYGYTF. The DNA sequence follows: TGCGCCAGCAGCCAAGTTGCCAGGGCTTATGGCTACACCTTC.